This T cell receptor (beta chain) was found in a study of blood T cell repertoires in COVID-19. On the study more broadly: Collection of acute and convalescent COVID-19 samples took place in the United States, Italy and Spain. Nucleic acid was either cDNA or gDNA, and it came from T cells, B-cell-depleted T cells, or PBMCs.

Original methodology: Amplification of reference gene primers provided the estimated nucleated cell counts. Produced via immunoSEQ multiplex PCR; TCRdb's table is partial and in-frame only. Clonal size and the V and J genes are those of that table, whereas D and trimming came from the DNA. This sample carries about 270,000 clones, 84% of them seen once, and the ten largest clones take 8% to 9.5%. The CDR3 sequence is 15 residues long. Germline CDR1 is SQVTM and CDR2 is ANQGSEA. The trim removed 4 bases at V and 5 bases at J, leaving 10 bases unmatched. V gene TRBV29-1 combines with J gene TRBJ2-5; TRBD1 matches at 10 bases. The sequenced material came from peripheral blood. The TCR comes from a human donor in a cohort sampled during active COVID-19. CDR3 sequence reads: CSVGDRGYPGETQYF. CDR3 DNA: TGCAGCGTTGGGGACAGGGGATATCCGGGGGAGACCCAGTACTTC.